There are a few counts of the clone carrying this T cell receptor (beta chain). Its antigen is unknown. cDNA synthesis used the whole RNA isolate, giving expressed TCRB sequences. Measured with immunoSEQ multiplex PCR; TCRdb has only the in-frame clones, and not every one. The table lists 900,000 or so clones, 17% of them singletons. This sample stems from a study of beta chain features in type 1 diabetes. General study findings and limits: Fewer insertions but more deletions were seen at VDJ junctions in type 1 diabetes patients.

Germline V gives CDR1 SGHDT, CDR2 YYEEEE. The ends lost 0 bases at V and 6 bases at J; junction bases unmatched: 11. This CDR3 comprises 16 residues. Sequencing was carried out using naive CD4+ T cells from blood. This receptor was taken from a woman between 18 and 29 years old in good health. This rearrangement joins TRBV5-6 to TRBJ2-7; TRBD1 matches 8 bases. CDR3 bases: TGTGCCAGCAGCTTGGCATTGGGACAGGTGGCGGTCGAGCAGTACTTC. Translated: CASSLALGQVAVEQYF. Using reference TRBV5-6 and TRBJ2-7 for the parts outside the CDR3, the full variable domain is DAGVTQSPTHLIKTRGQQVTLRCSPKSGHDTVSWYQQALGQGPQFIFQYYEEEERQRGNFPDRFSGHQFPNYSSELNVNALLLGDSALYLCASSLALGQVAVEQYFGPGTRLTVT.